The 10 T cell receptor beta chains in this list originate from one sample, sequenced in a study of human T cells and chemical hapten exposure. TCRdb processed the RACE reads anew with MiXCR; each CDR3 protein has one entry. The data contain fewer than 500,000 distinct CDR3 sequences, roughly 5% of them singletons. Sample time point: patch test 1, 2 weeks after DPC sensitization. This sample's treatment: therapeutic diphenylcyclopropenone sensitization with weekly scalp DPC. The sequencing used whole blood, collected in connection with sensitization to the hapten diphenylcyclopropenone (DPC). The receptors originated from a woman aged 45-65 years with alopecia areata. Some clones in this sample may be carry-over from other donors' samples.

This clonotype came up many times. The rearrangement links TRBV14 to TRBJ2-3; D ambiguous. V gave up 6 bases and J gave up 4 bases, with 17 bases separating them. Germline V CDR1 and CDR2: SGHDN, FVKESK. CDR3 length: 15 amino acids. CDR3 bases: TGTGCCAGCAGTCGAGACGGTGAAGGGTCAGATACGCAGTATTTT. Protein sequence: CASSRDGEGSDTQYF.

This clonotype has only a few counts. V gene TRBV5-1 combines with J gene TRBJ2-7; D is possibly TRBD1 (6 bases). Trimming took 6 bases from V and 2 from J, leaving 12 bases between them. The CDR3 contains 13 residues. Looked up from germline, CDR1 is SGHRS and CDR2 is YFSETQ. CDR3 protein: CASKDAGAYEQYF. The DNA of the CDR3 is TGCGCCAGCAAGGATGCAGGGGCCTACGAGCAGTACTTC.

This clonotype was seen at least ten times. This chain's CDR3 is CASSPRSQYDGYTF. The CDR3, as DNA: TGTGCCAGCAGTCCCAGGTCGCAGTACGATGGCTACACCTTC. The chain employs TRBV6-1 and TRBJ1-2, with D uncertain. The V gene lost 5 bases and the J gene lost 6 bases, with 16 bases spanning the gap. The CDR3 runs to 14 residues. Looked up from germline, CDR1 is MNHNS and CDR2 is SASEGT.

The chain links TRBV3-1 to TRBJ1-4; D is unresolved. CDR3 length: 15 amino acids. The V end lost 2 bases, the J end lost 1 base, and 8 bases lay between the germline ends. Germline V gene data show CDR1 as LGHDT and CDR2 as YNNKEL (reference sequence). The CDR3 nucleotides are TGTGCCAGCAGCCAACTGGTCGGAACTAATGAAAAACTGTTTTTT. It is translated as CASSQLVGTNEKLFF. Using reference TRBV3-1 and TRBJ1-4 for the parts outside the CDR3, the full variable domain is DTAVSQTPKYLVTQMGNDKSIKCEQNLGHDTMYWYKQDSKKFLKIMFSYNNKELIINETVPNRFSPKSPDKAHLNLHINSLELGDSAVYFCASSQLVGTNEKLFFGSGTQLSVL.

This clonotype appeared many times. The chain links TRBV13 to TRBJ1-2; D is unresolved. Germline CDR1 reads PRHDT; CDR2 reads FYEKMQ (reference sequence). V lost 2 bases, J lost 8 bases, and 12 bases lay in between. This CDR3 spans 13 amino acids. The CDR3 nucleotides read TGTGCCAGCAGCTTACTGCGCCAGCCAGGCTACACCTTC. Translated: CASSLLRQPGYTF.

This clonotype was found a few times. This chain connects TRBV10-1 to TRBJ1-6; no definite D call. The CDR3 runs to 13 residues. Germline V gene lookup returns CDR1 WNHNN and CDR2 SYGVQD (reference sequence). V dropped 2 bases and J dropped 9 bases, with 8 bases sitting between them. The CDR3 nucleotides are TGCGCCAGCAGTGAGATGGCTAGTTCACCCCTCCACTTT. Translated, it gives CASSEMASSPLHF.

The sample holds many counts of this clonotype. The J gene is TRBJ2-7, the V gene TRBV6-2 or TRBV6-3; TRBD1 matches 9 bases. This CDR3 spans 15 amino acids. The J segment lost 2 bases and the V segment lost 2 bases, leaving 4 bases of the junction unmatched. CDR1 is MNHEY, CDR2 SVGEGT, per germline. DNA of the CDR3: TGTGCCAGCAGTTACCCGCGGACAGGGGCCTACGAGCAGTACTTC. Translated, it gives CASSYPRTGAYEQYF.

This clonotype was seen ten or more times. This rearrangement joins TRBV20-1 to TRBJ2-2; D not certain. CDR1 DFQATT and CDR2 SNEGSKA come from the germline V gene (reference sequence). V lost 2 bases to trimming and J lost 0 bases, with 7 bases between them. This CDR3 has 14 residues. The CDR3 region has the DNA TGCAGTGCTAGACAGGCTTCGAACACCGGGGAGCTGTTTTTT. Protein product: CSARQASNTGELFF.

The table lists this clonotype with many counts. The rearrangement uses TRBV10-3 and TRBJ2-1; 8 nucleotides agree with TRBD2. Germline V CDR1 and CDR2: ENHRY, SYGVKD. The CDR3 has 14 residues. Unmatched junction bases numbered 7, after V lost 4 bases and J lost 8 bases. The CDR3 DNA reads as TGTGCCATCAGTGTTAGCGGGACACGCGATGAGCAGTTCTTC. Its protein is CAISVSGTRDEQFF.

The sample holds a few counts of this clonotype. The chain carries TRBV6-6 and TRBJ2-7, with unresolved D. The CDR3 length is 14 residues. V was cut by 4 bases and J by 12 bases, with 22 bases left in between. The germline gives CDR1 MNHNY, CDR2 SVGAGI (reference sequence). CDR3 residues: CASSSRGRILPPYF. The CDR3 DNA reads TGTGCCAGCAGTTCCCGTGGGCGAATCCTACCTCCGTACTTC.